This is a list of T cell receptor beta chains from one sample in a study of cytomegalovirus exposure and HLA in healthy donors. Clones were sequenced by immunoSEQ multiplex PCR, and TCRdb holds only the in-frame ones, with some missing. The sample holds around 50,000 clones. The sequenced sample consisted of PBMCs. The receptors here all came from a male donor in good health and CMV-seronegative. Each CDR3 is given with its conserved first and last residue.

V: TRBV30
J: TRBJ2-2
CDR3: CAWNPGGTGELFF

V: TRBV14
J: TRBJ1-2
CDR3: CASSQRTGLFGYTF

V: TRBV9
J: TRBJ2-2
CDR3: CASSAGTSGVTGELFF

V: TRBV6-5
J: TRBJ2-5
CDR3: CASSYPGHVDQETQYF

V: TRBV4-1
J: TRBJ2-7
CDR3: CASSLLGTTSYEQYF

V: TRBV7-9
J: TRBJ1-1
CDR3: CASSFKGSESTEAFF

V: TRBV4-2
J: TRBJ1-2
CDR3: CASSQRTTDRLGYTF

V: TRBV10-3
J: TRBJ2-7
CDR3: CAISPSGGEQYF

V: TRBV29-1
J: TRBJ2-7
CDR3: CSVGRDSSDPLAYEQYF

V: TRBV18
J: TRBJ2-5
CDR3: CASSPGQGRGETQYF

V: TRBV14
J: TRBJ1-6
CDR3: CASSRAQGIGSPLHF

V: TRBV9
J: TRBJ1-5
CDR3: CASSFGTGGNQPQHF

V: TRBV5-1
J: TRBJ2-3
CDR3: CASSNRPGTDTQYF

V: TRBV10-3
J: TRBJ1-1
CDR3: CATETGVSTEAFF

V: TRBV6-5
J: TRBJ2-1
CDR3: CASSYGRNNEQFF

V: TRBV29-1
J: TRBJ2-3
CDR3: CSVLSLGTLDTDTQYF